This TCR beta chain comes out of a study of vaccination and CD4 T cells after COVID-19. To note about this clonotype: Its antigen is not known.

The V end lost 6 bases, the J end lost 3 bases, and 6 bases lay between the germline ends. The CDR3 extends over 11 amino acids. From germline, CDR1 is SEHNR and CDR2 FQNEAQ (reference sequence). Treatment in this sample: approximately 10-day PBMC culture with coronavirus spike peptide pools or control peptides (ViraFEST assay). Using peptide pools, antigen-specific T cells were expanded in ViraFEST before TCRs were sequenced. With the Oncomine TCR Beta short-read assay, DNA from cultured CD4+ T cells was sequenced. After culture, CD4+ T cells served as the source for genomic DNA extraction. TCRdb re-called the PCR reads through MiXCR, storing one row per CDR3 protein. Among more than 13,000 distinct CDR3 sequences listed, more than 20% were seen once.

The TCR was taken from a human donor who had recovered from COVID-19. The sample in question was CD4+ T cells from blood, cultured in vitro, obtained after SARS-CoV-2 vaccination. The chain employs TRBV7-9 and TRBJ2-7; D is undetermined. The CDR3 spells CASSSHYEQYF. CDR3 sequence (DNA): TGTGCCAGCAGTTCACACTACGAGCAGTACTTC.